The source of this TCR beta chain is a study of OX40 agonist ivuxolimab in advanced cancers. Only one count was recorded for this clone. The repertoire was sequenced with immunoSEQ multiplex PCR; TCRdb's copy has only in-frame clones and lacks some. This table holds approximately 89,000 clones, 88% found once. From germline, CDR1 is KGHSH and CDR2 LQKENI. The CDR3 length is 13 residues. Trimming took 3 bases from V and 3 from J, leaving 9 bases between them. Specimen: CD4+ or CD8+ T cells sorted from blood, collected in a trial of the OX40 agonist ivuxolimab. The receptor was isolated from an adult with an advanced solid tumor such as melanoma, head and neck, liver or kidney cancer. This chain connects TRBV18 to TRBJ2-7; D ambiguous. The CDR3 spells CASSPVQSYEQYF. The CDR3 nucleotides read TGTGCCAGCTCACCGGTACAGAGCTACGAGCAGTACTTC.